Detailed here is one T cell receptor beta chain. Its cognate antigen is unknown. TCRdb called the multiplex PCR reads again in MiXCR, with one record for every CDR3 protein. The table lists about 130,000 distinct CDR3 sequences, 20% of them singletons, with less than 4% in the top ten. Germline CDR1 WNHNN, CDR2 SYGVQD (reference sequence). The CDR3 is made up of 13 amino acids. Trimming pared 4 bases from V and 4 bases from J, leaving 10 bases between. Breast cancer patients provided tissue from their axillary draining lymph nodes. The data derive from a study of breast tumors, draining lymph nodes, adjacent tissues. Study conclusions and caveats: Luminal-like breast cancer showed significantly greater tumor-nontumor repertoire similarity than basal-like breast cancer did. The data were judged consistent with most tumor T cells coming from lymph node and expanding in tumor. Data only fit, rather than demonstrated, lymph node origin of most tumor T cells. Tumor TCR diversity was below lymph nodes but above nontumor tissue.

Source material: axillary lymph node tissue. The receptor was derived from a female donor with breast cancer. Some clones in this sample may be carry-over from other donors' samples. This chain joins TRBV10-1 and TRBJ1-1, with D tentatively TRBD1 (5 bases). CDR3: CASSAPGGTEAFF. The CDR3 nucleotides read TGCGCCAGCAGTGCTCCCGGGGGCACTGAAGCTTTCTTT.